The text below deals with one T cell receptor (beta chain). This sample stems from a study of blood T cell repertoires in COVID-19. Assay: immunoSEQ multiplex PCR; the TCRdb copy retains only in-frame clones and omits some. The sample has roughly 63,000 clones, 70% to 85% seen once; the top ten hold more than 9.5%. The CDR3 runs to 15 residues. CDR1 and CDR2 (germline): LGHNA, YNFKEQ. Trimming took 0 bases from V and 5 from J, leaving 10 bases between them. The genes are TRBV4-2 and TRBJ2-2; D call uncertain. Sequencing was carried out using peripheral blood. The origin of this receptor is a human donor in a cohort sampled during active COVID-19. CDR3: CASSQDMAPTGELFF. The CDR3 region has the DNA TGTGCCAGCAGCCAAGATATGGCCCCAACCGGGGAGCTGTTTTTT.